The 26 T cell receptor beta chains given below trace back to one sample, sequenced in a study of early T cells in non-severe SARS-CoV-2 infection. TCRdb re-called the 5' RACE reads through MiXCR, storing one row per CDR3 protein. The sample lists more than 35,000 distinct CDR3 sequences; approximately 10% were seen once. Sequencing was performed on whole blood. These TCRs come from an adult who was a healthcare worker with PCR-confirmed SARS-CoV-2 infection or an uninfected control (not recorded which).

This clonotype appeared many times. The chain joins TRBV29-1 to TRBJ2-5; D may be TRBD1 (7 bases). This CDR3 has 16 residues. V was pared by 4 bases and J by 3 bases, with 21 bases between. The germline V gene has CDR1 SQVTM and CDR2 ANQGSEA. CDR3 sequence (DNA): TGCAGCGTTGTGAGGAGGGACAGACAAGAAGAAGAGACCCAGTACTTC. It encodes CSVVRRDRQEEETQYF.

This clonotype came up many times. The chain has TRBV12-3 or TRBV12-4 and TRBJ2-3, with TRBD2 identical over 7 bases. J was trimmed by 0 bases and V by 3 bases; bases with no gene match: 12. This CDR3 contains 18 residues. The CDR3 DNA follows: TGTGCCAGCAGTTTTCTTGGGGAGGGCGGGATTAGCACAGATACGCAGTATTTT. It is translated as CASSFLGEGGISTDTQYF.

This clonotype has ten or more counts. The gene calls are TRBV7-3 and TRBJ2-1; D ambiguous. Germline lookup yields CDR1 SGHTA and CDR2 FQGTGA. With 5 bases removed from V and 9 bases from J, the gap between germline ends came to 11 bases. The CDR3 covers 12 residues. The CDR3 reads CASSDRMSEQFF. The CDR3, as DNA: TGTGCCAGCAGCGATCGGATGAGTGAGCAGTTCTTC. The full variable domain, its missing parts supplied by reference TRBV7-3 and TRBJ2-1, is GAGVSQTPSNKVTEKGKYVELRCDPISGHTALYWYRQSLGQGPEFLIYFQGTGAADDSGLPNDRFFAVRPEGSVSTLKIQRTERGDSAVYLCASSDRMSEQFFGPGTRLTVL.

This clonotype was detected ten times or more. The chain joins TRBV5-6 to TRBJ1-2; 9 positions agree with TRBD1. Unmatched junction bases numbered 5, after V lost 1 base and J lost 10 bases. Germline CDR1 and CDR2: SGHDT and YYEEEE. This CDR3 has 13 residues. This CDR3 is CASSLRDRVFYTF. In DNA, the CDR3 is TGTGCCAGCAGCTTGCGGGACAGGGTTTTCTACACCTTC.

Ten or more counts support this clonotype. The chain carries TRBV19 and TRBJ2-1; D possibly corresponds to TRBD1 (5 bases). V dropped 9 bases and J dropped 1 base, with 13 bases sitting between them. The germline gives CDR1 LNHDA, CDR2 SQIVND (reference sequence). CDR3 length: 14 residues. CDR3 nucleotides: TGTGCCAGCCAGATAGACAGTTCCTACAATGAGCAGTTCTTC. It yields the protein CASQIDSSYNEQFF.

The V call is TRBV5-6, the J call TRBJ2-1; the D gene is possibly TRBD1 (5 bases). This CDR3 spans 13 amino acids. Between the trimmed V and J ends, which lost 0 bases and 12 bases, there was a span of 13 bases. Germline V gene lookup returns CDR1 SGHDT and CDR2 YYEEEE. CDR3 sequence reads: CASSLDQGSWQFF. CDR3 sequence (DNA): TGTGCCAGCAGCTTGGACCAGGGTTCCTGGCAGTTCTTC.

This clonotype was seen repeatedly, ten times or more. The CDR3 spells CASSEGQRGLDFRDNEQFF. In nucleotides, the CDR3 is TGTGCCAGCAGTGAAGGTCAGCGGGGCCTAGACTTCCGTGACAATGAGCAGTTCTTC. The V call is TRBV6-1, the J call TRBJ2-1; TRBD2 matches 7 bases. In germline, CDR1 is MNHNS, CDR2 SASEGT. With 1 base clipped from V and 5 bases from J, the junction kept 17 bases outside the gene matches. The CDR3 has 19 residues.

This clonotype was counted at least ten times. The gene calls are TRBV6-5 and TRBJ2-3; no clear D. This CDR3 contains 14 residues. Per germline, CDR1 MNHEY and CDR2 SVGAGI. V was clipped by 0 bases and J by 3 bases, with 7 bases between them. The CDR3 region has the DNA TGTGCCAGCAGTTACTCGAGGCAGACAGATACGCAGTATTTT. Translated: CASSYSRQTDTQYF.

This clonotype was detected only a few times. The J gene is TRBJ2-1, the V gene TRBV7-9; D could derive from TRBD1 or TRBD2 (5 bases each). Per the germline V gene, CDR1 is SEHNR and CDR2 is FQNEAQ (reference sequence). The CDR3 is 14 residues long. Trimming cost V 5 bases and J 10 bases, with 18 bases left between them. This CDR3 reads CASSKRDVKKEQFF. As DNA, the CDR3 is TGTGCCAGCAGCAAAAGGGACGTCAAAAAGGAGCAGTTCTTC. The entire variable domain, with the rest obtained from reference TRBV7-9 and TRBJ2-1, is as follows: DTGVSQNPRHKITKRGQNVTFRCDPISEHNRLYWYRQTLGQGPEFLTYFQNEAQLEKSRLLSDRFSAERPKGSFSTLEIQRTEQGDSAMYLCASSKRDVKKEQFFGPGTRLTVL.

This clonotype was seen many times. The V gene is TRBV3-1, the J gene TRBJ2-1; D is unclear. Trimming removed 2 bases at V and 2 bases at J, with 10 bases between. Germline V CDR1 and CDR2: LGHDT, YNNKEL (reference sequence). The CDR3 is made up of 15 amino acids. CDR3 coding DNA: TGTGCCAGCAGCCAACTGCAGGCCACCTACAATGAGCAGTTCTTC. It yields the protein CASSQLQATYNEQFF.

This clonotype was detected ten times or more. CDR3 region: CASSQDGSFGTDTQYF. CDR3 bases: TGCGCCAGCAGCCAAGATGGTAGTTTTGGCACAGATACGCAGTATTTT. The chain is built from TRBV4-3 and TRBJ2-3; D is unclear. This CDR3 contains 16 residues. Germline V gene data show CDR1 as LGHNA and CDR2 as YSLEER. V gave up 0 bases and J gave up 1 base, with 11 bases separating them.

The CDR3 DNA reads as TGCGCCAGCAAACCAACAGCAGCGGACCGCACAGATACGCAGTATTTT. It yields the protein CASKPTAADRTDTQYF. The V and J genes are TRBV5-1 and TRBJ2-3; the D gene is possibly TRBD2 (5 bases). Per the germline V gene, CDR1 is SGHRS and CDR2 is YFSETQ. The CDR3 contains 16 residues. V lost 6 bases and J lost 1, with 18 bases in between.

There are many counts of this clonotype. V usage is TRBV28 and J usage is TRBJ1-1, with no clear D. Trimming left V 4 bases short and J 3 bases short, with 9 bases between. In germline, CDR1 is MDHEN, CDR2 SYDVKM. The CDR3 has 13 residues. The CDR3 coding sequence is TGTGCCAGCAGTTCTCCGGCCTACACTGAAGCTTTCTTT. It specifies CASSSPAYTEAFF.

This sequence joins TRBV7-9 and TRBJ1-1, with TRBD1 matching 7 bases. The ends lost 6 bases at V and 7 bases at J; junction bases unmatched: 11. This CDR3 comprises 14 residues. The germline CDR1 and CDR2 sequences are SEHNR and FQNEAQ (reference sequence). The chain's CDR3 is CASRLNEGAGEAFF. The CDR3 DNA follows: TGTGCCAGCAGGCTTAACGAGGGGGCTGGTGAAGCTTTCTTT. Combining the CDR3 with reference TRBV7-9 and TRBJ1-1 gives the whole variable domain DTGVSQNPRHKITKRGQNVTFRCDPISEHNRLYWYRQTLGQGPEFLTYFQNEAQLEKSRLLSDRFSAERPKGSFSTLEIQRTEQGDSAMYLCASRLNEGAGEAFFGQGTRLTVV.

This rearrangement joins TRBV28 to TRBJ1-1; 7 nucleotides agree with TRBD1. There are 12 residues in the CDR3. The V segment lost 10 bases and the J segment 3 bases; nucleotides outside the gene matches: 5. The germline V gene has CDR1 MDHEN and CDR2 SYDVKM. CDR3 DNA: TGTGCCACCGGGGACAGTCACACTGAAGCTTTCTTT. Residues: CATGDSHTEAFF.

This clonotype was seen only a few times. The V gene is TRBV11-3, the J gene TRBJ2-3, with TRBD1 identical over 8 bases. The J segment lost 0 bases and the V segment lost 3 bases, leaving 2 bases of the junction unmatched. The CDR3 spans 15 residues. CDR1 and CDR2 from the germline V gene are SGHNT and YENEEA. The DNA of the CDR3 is TGTGCCAGCAGCTTCGGACAGGGAAGCACAGATACGCAGTATTTT. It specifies CASSFGQGSTDTQYF.

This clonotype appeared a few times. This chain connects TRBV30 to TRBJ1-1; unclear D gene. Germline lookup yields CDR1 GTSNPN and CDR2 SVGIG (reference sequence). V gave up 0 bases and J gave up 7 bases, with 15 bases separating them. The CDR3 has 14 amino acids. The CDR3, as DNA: TGTGCCTGGAGTGTACCACAACTTATGATTGAAGCTTTCTTT. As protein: CAWSVPQLMIEAFF. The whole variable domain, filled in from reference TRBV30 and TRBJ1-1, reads SQTIHQWPATLVQPVGSPLSLECTVEGTSNPNLYWYRQAAGRGLQLLFYSVGIGQISSEVPQNLSASRPQDRQFILSSKKLLLSDSGFYLCAWSVPQLMIEAFFGQGTRLTVV.

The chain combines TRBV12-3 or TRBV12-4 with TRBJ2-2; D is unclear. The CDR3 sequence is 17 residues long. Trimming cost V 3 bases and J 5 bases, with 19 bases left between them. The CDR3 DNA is TGTGCCAGCAGTTTGTGGCGGCAGCGACCCCTTACCGGGGAGCTGTTTTTT. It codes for CASSLWRQRPLTGELFF.

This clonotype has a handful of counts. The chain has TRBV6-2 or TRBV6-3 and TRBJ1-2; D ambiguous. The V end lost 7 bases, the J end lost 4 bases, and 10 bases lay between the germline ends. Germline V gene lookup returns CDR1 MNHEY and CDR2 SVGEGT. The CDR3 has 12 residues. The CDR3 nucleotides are TGTGCCAGCATGGAGAGCCGCTATGGCTACACCTTC. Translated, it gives CASMESRYGYTF.

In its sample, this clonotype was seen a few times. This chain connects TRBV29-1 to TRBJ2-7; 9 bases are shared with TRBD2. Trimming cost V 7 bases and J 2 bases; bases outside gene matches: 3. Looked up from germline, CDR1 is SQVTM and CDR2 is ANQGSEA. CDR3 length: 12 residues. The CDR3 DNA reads TGCAGCGCGGGACTAGCAACCTACGAGCAGTACTTC. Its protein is CSAGLATYEQYF.

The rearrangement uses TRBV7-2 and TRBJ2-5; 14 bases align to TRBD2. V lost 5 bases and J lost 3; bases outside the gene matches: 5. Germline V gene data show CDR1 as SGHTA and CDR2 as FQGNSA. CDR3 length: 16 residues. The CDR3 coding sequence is TGTGCCAGCAGCCGGACTAGCGGGAGGTTTAAAGAGACCCAGTACTTC. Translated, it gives CASSRTSGRFKETQYF. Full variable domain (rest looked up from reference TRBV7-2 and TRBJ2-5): GAGVSQSPSNKVTEKGKDVELRCDPISGHTALYWYRQSLGQGLEFLIYFQGNSAPDKSGLPSDRFSAERTGGSVSTLTIQRTQQEDSAVYLCASSRTSGRFKETQYFGPGTRLLVL.

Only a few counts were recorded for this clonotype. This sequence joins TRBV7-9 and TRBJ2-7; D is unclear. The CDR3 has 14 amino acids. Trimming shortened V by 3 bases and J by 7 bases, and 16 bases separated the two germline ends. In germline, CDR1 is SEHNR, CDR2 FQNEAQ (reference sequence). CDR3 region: CASSFGLLPVEQYF. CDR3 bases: TGTGCCAGCAGCTTTGGGCTCCTCCCGGTGGAGCAGTACTTC.

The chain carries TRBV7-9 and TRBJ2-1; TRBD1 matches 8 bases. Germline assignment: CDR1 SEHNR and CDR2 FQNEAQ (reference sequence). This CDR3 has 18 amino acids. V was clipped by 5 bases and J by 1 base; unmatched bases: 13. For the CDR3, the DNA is TGTGCCAGCAGCAAAAGAGGAAAGGACAGGGAGTCCTACAATGAGCAGTTCTTC. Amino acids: CASSKRGKDRESYNEQFF.

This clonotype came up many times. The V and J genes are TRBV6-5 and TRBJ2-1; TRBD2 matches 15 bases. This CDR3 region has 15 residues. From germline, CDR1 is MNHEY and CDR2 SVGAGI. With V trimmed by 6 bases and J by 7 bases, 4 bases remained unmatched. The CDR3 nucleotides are TGTGCCAGCAGAGTAGGGACTAGCGGGAGGAATGAGCAGTTCTTC. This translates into CASRVGTSGRNEQFF.

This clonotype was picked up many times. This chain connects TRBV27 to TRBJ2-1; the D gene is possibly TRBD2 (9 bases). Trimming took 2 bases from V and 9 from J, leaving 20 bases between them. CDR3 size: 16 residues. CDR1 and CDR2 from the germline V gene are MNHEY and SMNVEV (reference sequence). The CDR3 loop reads CASSLLAGRGTGEQFF. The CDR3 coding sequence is TGTGCCAGCAGTTTACTAGCGGGAAGGGGGACAGGTGAGCAGTTCTTC.

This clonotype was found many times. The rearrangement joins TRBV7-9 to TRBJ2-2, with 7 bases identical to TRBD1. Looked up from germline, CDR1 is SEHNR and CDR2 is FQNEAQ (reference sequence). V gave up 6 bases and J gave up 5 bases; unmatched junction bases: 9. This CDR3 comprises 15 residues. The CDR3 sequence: CASSHRTGWTGELFF. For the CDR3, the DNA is TGTGCCAGCAGTCACCGGACAGGATGGACCGGGGAGCTGTTTTTT. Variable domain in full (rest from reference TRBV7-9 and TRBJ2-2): DTGVSQNPRHKITKRGQNVTFRCDPISEHNRLYWYRQTLGQGPEFLTYFQNEAQLEKSRLLSDRFSAERPKGSFSTLEIQRTEQGDSAMYLCASSHRTGWTGELFFGEGSRLTVL.